This passage covers 7 T cell receptor beta chains from one sample sequenced in a study of cytomegalovirus exposure and HLA in healthy donors. The PCR ran on 60 Vbeta and 13 Jbeta primers. Some clones are missing from TCRdb's copy, which holds only in-frame ones; the method was immunoSEQ multiplex PCR. The sample consists of 150,000 to 200,000 clones, 79% of them appearing once. Sequenced sample: PBMCs. The receptors here all came from a woman in her 30s in good health and CMV-seropositive.

V usage is TRBV10-3 and J usage is TRBJ1-2, with 8 bases identical to TRBD1. CDR1 ENHRY and CDR2 SYGVKD come from the germline V gene. The CDR3 is 14 residues long. After removal of 5 bases from V and 0 bases from J, the junction contained 2 bases not matched to a gene. CDR3 coding DNA: TGTGCCATCAGTAAGGACAGGGCTAACTATGGCTACACCTTC. Translating gives CAISKDRANYGYTF.

The gene calls are TRBV4-1 and TRBJ2-1; TRBD2 might be the D (7 bases). The CDR3 has 14 residues. The V end lost 8 bases, the J end lost 5 bases, and 16 bases lay between the germline ends. Germline loops: CDR1 MGHRA, CDR2 YSYEKL. The CDR3 loop is CASGGGGQNNEQFF. The CDR3 DNA sequence: TGCGCCAGCGGAGGGGGGGGGCAAAACAATGAGCAGTTCTTC.

The genes are TRBV6-1 and TRBJ2-1; D is unclear. The CDR3 loop spans 11 amino acids. The V and J ends lost 6 bases and 7 bases respectively, with 7 bases between them. Looked up from germline, CDR1 is MNHNS and CDR2 is SASEGT. CDR3 bases: TGTGCCAGCAGGAACGCGAATGAGCAGTTCTTC. Its translation is CASRNANEQFF.

The chain combines TRBV12-5 with TRBJ1-5; D call uncertain. The CDR3 has 15 amino acids. Germline lookup yields CDR1 LGHNT and CDR2 FRNRAP. V shed 6 bases and J shed 2 bases, with 14 bases lying between them. The CDR3 bases are TGTGCTAGTGGAACCTACGGGGTCGGCAATCAGCCCCAGCATTTT. It encodes CASGTYGVGNQPQHF.

This clone was detected a few times. V usage is TRBV10-3 and J usage is TRBJ2-3; D is perhaps TRBD2 (5 bases). Germline V lookup: CDR1 ENHRY, CDR2 SYGVKD. This CDR3 has 13 amino acids. Trimming shortened V by 5 bases and J by 4 bases, and 10 bases separated the two germline ends. In DNA form, the CDR3 reads TGTGCCATCAGTTTGGACTCCCCAGATACGCAGTATTTT. Translation: CAISLDSPDTQYF.

The J gene is TRBJ2-1, the V gene TRBV11-3; TRBD1 might be the D (6 bases). V lost 3 bases, J lost 4 bases, and 10 bases lay in between. The CDR3 length is 14 residues. Germline lookup yields CDR1 SGHNT and CDR2 YENEEA. In DNA form, the CDR3 reads TGTGCCAGCAGCTTCGAGAGGGGGTACAATGAGCAGTTCTTC. It translates to CASSFERGYNEQFF.

The chain employs TRBV9 and TRBJ1-2, with unresolved D. Germline V gene data show CDR1 as SGDLS and CDR2 as YYNGEE. The CDR3 totals 13 residues. Trimming pared 4 bases from V and 4 bases from J, leaving 11 bases between. The CDR3 DNA follows: TGTGCCAGCAGCTCGAGTGGAGTCTATGGCTACACCTTC. Its protein is CASSSSGVYGYTF. Full variable domain (missing parts from reference TRBV9 and TRBJ1-2): DSGVTQTPKHLITATGQRVTLRCSPRSGDLSVYWYQQSLDQGLQFLIQYYNGEERAKGNILERFSAQQFPDLHSELNLSSLELGDSALYFCASSSSGVYGYTFGSGTRLTVV.